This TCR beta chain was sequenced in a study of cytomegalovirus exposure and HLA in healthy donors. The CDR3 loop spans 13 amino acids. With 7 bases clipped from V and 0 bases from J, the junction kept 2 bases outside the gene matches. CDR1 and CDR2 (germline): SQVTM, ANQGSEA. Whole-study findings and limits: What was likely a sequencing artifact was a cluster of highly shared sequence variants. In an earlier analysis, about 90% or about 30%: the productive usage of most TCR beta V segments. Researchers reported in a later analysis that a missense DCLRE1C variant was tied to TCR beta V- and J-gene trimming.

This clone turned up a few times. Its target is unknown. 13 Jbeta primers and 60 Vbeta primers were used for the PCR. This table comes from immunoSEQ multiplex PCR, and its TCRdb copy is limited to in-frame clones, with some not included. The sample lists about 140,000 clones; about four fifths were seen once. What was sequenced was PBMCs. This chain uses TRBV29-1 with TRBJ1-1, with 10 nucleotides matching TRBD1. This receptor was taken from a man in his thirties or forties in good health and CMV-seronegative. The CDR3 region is CSAGTGVNTEAFF. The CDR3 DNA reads TGCAGCGCCGGGACAGGGGTGAACACTGAAGCTTTCTTT.